The 23 T cell receptor beta chains below come from one sample, sequenced in a study of beta chain features in type 1 diabetes. Study conclusions and caveats: People with Type 1 diabetes carried modestly yet significantly shorter TCRB CDR3s in all four CD4+ subsets.

No antigens are known for them. cDNA synthesis used the whole RNA isolate, giving expressed TCRB sequences. The repertoire was sequenced with immunoSEQ multiplex PCR; TCRdb's copy has only in-frame clones and lacks some. The sample has around 260,000 clones; 20% are singletons. What was sequenced was naive CD4+ T cells from blood. Receptor source: a woman between 40 and 55 years old with type 1 diabetes.

There are a few counts of this clone. Distinct nucleotide sequences in the sample also encode this CDR3. This chain links TRBV7-9 with TRBJ2-5, with a weak D call TRBD2 (6 bases). Germline V gene lookup returns CDR1 SEHNR and CDR2 FQNEAQ (reference sequence). This CDR3 is built from 13 residues. V was shortened by 0 bases and J by 4 bases, with 6 bases between the two germline ends. The CDR3 DNA is TGTGCCAGCAGCTTAGCGGGGGGAGAGACCCAGTACTTC. It encodes CASSLAGGETQYF.

This clone showed up just a few times. The gene calls are TRBV29-1 and TRBJ2-3, with D perhaps TRBD2 (5 bases). Germline V gene data show CDR1 as SQVTM and CDR2 as ANQGSEA. The CDR3 covers 13 residues. V was shortened by 5 bases and J by 0 bases, with 9 bases between the two germline ends. The CDR3 protein is CSVSSRSTDTQYF. The DNA for the CDR3 is TGCAGCGTTTCTAGCAGAAGCACAGATACGCAGTATTTT.

The gene calls are TRBV6-1 and TRBJ1-1; 9 bases line up with TRBD1. This CDR3 has 14 residues. V trimming: 10 bases; J trimming: 1 base; junction bases outside the gene matches: 7. The germline CDR1 and CDR2 sequences are MNHNS and SASEGT. The CDR3 coding sequence is TGTGCCACCGGACAGGGGATTCGGAACACTGAAGCTTTCTTT. It specifies CATGQGIRNTEAFF.

The V gene is TRBV15, the J gene TRBJ2-1, with 10 bases aligning to TRBD1. Germline CDR1 is LNHNV and CDR2 is YYDKDF (reference sequence). The V gene end was trimmed by 3 bases and the J gene end by 2 bases; junction bases not matched to a gene: 10. The CDR3 is made up of 18 amino acids. The CDR3 loop is CATSSPTRDRGAYNEQFF. CDR3 nucleotides: TGTGCCACCAGCAGCCCAACTAGGGACAGGGGCGCCTACAATGAGCAGTTCTTC. Filled out from reference TRBV15 and TRBJ2-1, the complete variable domain reads DAMVIQNPRYQVTQFGKPVTLSCSQTLNHNVMYWYQQKSSQAPKLLFHYYDKDFNNEADTPDNFQSRRPNTSFCFLDIRSPGLGDTAMYLCATSSPTRDRGAYNEQFFGPGTRLTVL.

This clone was seen a few times. This chain connects TRBV7-8 to TRBJ2-1, with TRBD1 identical over 10 bases. Germline V CDR1 and CDR2: SGHVS, FQNEAQ. V gave up 7 bases and J gave up 7 bases; unmatched junction bases: 10. This CDR3 is 15 amino acids long. This chain's CDR3 is CASTPLDRGLNEQFF. As DNA, the CDR3 is TGTGCCAGCACCCCCTTAGACAGGGGGCTGAATGAGCAGTTCTTC.

The V and J genes are TRBV2 and TRBJ1-1; tentative D call: TRBD1 (6 bases). Trimming cost V 7 bases and J 5 bases, with 14 bases left between them. Germline V gives CDR1 SNHLY, CDR2 FYNNEI. This CDR3 is built from 13 residues. The CDR3 reads CASTQGQVTEAFF. For the CDR3, the DNA is TGTGCCAGCACACAGGGCCAGGTTACTGAAGCTTTCTTT.

This clone has only a few counts. V is TRBV9 and J is TRBJ2-3, with 8 bases identical to TRBD2. This CDR3 comprises 16 residues. Unmatched junction bases numbered 5, after V lost 2 bases and J lost 0 bases. The germline gives CDR1 SGDLS, CDR2 YYNGEE. The CDR3 loop reads CASSVRSGVSTDTQYF. In nucleotides, the CDR3 is TGTGCCAGCAGCGTGCGTAGCGGGGTCAGCACAGATACGCAGTATTTT. The whole variable domain, filled in from reference TRBV9 and TRBJ2-3, reads DSGVTQTPKHLITATGQRVTLRCSPRSGDLSVYWYQQSLDQGLQFLIQYYNGEERAKGNILERFSAQQFPDLHSELNLSSLELGDSALYFCASSVRSGVSTDTQYFGPGTRLTVL.

This chain links TRBV7-9 with TRBJ2-2; 8 bases fit TRBD2. The CDR3 sequence is 15 residues long. V lost 6 bases and J lost 0; bases outside the gene matches: 3. The V gene's germline CDR1 is SEHNR and CDR2 FQNEAQ (reference sequence). In DNA form, the CDR3 reads TGTGCCAGCAGAATTAGCGGGACGAACACCGGGGAGCTGTTTTTT. Its translation is CASRISGTNTGELFF.

This clone was seen more than once but under ten times. The V call is TRBV4-3, the J call TRBJ2-7, with no clear D. Trimming left V 5 bases short and J 5 bases short, with 16 bases between. The CDR3 covers 14 residues. CDR1 and CDR2 (germline): LGHNA, YSLEER. CDR3 in DNA: TGCGCCAGCAGCAACTTCCTGACGGGTGACGAGCAGTACTTC. Amino acid sequence: CASSNFLTGDEQYF.

CDR3 protein: CASTWAGNGELFF. In DNA, the CDR3 is TGCGCCAGCACCTGGGCAGGAAACGGGGAGCTGTTTTTT. J is TRBJ2-2 and V is TRBV5-1; D not certain. Per germline, CDR1 SGHRS and CDR2 YFSETQ. This CDR3 spans 13 amino acids. V lost 6 bases to trimming and J lost 7 bases, with 13 bases between them.

The V call is TRBV27, the J call TRBJ2-2; perhaps TRBD2 as D (5 bases). V lost 3 bases and J lost 4, with 15 bases in between. Looked up from germline, CDR1 is MNHEY and CDR2 is SMNVEV (reference sequence). The CDR3 is 16 amino acids. CDR3 in amino acids: CASSLSSSASTGELFF. The DNA for the CDR3 is TGTGCCAGCAGTTTGTCGAGTAGCGCGTCCACCGGGGAGCTGTTTTTT.

The chain couples TRBV30 to TRBJ1-2; 9 bases agree with TRBD1. V was pared by 2 bases and J by 6 bases, with 4 bases of the junction left unmatched. Per the germline V gene, CDR1 is GTSNPN and CDR2 is SVGIG (reference sequence). This CDR3 has 13 residues. The CDR3 region is CAWSPDRGDGYTF. CDR3 DNA sequence: TGTGCCTGGAGTCCCGACAGGGGGGATGGCTACACCTTC.

This clone was observed a few times. The DNA of the CDR3 is TGTGCCAGCCGGGACAGGAATGAAAAACTGTTTTTT. This translates into CASRDRNEKLFF. V is TRBV28 and J is TRBJ1-4; TRBD1 aligns across 8 bases. V lost 8 bases to trimming and J lost 5 bases; unmatched junction nucleotides: 1. Germline-derived CDR1 and CDR2 are MDHEN and SYDVKM. The CDR3 runs to 12 residues.

This clone occurred a few times. The rearrangement joins TRBV2 to TRBJ1-1; D is perhaps TRBD1 (5 bases). V was pared by 9 bases and J by 5 bases, with 16 bases between. The CDR3 runs to 13 residues. The germline V gene has CDR1 SNHLY and CDR2 FYNNEI. Here the CDR3 reads CASLPDRDTEAFF. The DNA of the CDR3 is TGTGCCAGTCTGCCTGACAGAGATACTGAAGCTTTCTTT.

CDR3 DNA: TGTGCCAGCAGCGTAGGCGGGAGGGCCTCCAATGAGCAGTTCTTC. It yields the protein CASSVGGRASNEQFF. The V gene is TRBV9, the J gene TRBJ2-1; 9 nucleotides line up with TRBD2. Germline V gene data show CDR1 as SGDLS and CDR2 as YYNGEE. This CDR3 spans 15 amino acids. With 0 bases clipped from V and 6 bases from J, the junction kept 4 bases outside the gene matches.

This clone was counted only a few times. The rearrangement uses TRBV7-9 and TRBJ1-2; D remains unclear. The germline V and J ends were trimmed by 2 bases and 2 bases, with 6 bases remaining between them. The germline V gene encodes CDR1 SEHNR and CDR2 FQNEAQ (reference sequence). The CDR3 runs to 13 residues. The DNA of the CDR3 is TGTGCCAGCAGCTTACGGGAGAACTATGGCTACACCTTC. Protein: CASSLRENYGYTF.

This clone was counted a few times. The chain carries TRBV9 and TRBJ2-3, with D possibly matching TRBD2 (6 bases). This CDR3 spans 14 amino acids. Germline V lookup: CDR1 SGDLS, CDR2 YYNGEE. The germline V and J ends were trimmed by 4 bases and 4 bases, with 13 bases remaining between them. The CDR3 sequence is CASSSSGGADTQYF. Here the CDR3 DNA reads TGTGCCAGCAGCTCGTCTGGAGGGGCAGATACGCAGTATTTT.

V is TRBV19 and J is TRBJ1-5, with D unresolved. V shed 7 bases and J shed 5 bases, with 12 bases lying between them. Germline-derived CDR1 and CDR2 are LNHDA and SQIVND (reference sequence). This CDR3 has 13 amino acids. The CDR3 spells CASTEARDQPQHF. The CDR3 nucleotides read TGTGCCAGTACGGAGGCAAGGGATCAGCCCCAGCATTTT.

This clone has a handful of counts. The gene calls are TRBV4-3 and TRBJ1-1; D gene uncertain. Germline lookup yields CDR1 LGHNA and CDR2 YSLEER. This CDR3 has 14 amino acids. V was pared by 4 bases and J by 0 bases, with 9 bases between. CDR3 coding DNA: TGCGCCAGCAGCCCCTCTCAGATGAACACTGAAGCTTTCTTT. Its translation: CASSPSQMNTEAFF.

The chain combines TRBV25-1 with TRBJ2-7; 8 nucleotides agree with TRBD1. The CDR3 is made up of 14 amino acids. CDR1 and CDR2 (germline): MGHDK, SYGVNS. Trimming removed 2 bases from V and 3 bases from J; junction bases left unmatched: 3. The CDR3 spells CASSEAGGIYEQYF. In nucleotides, the CDR3 is TGTGCCAGCAGTGAAGCAGGGGGCATCTACGAGCAGTACTTC.

There are a few counts of this clone. The chain couples TRBV2 to TRBJ1-5; 8 positions agree with TRBD1. V was clipped by 6 bases and J by 4 bases; unmatched bases: 11. Germline V lookup: CDR1 SNHLY, CDR2 FYNNEI. The CDR3 extends over 16 amino acids. The CDR3 sequence: CASRSATGATNQPQHF. The CDR3 coding sequence is TGTGCCAGCAGATCCGCGACAGGGGCGACGAATCAGCCCCAGCATTTT.

About this clone: The junction shows a germline mismatch at one end, possibly a read error. The chain carries TRBV7-2 and TRBJ2-1; TRBD1 aligns across 9 bases. This CDR3 region has 13 residues. Germline-derived CDR1 and CDR2 are SGHTA and FQGNSA. This chain's CDR3 is CASTPPAGTGFLF. The CDR3 DNA reads TGTGCCAGCACCCCCCCGGCGGGGACAGGGTTCCTCTTC. The full variable domain, its missing parts supplied by reference TRBV7-2 and TRBJ2-1, is GAGVSQSPSNKVTEKGKDVELRCDPISGHTALYWYRQSLGQGLEFLIYFQGNSAPDKSGLPSDRFSAERTGGSVSTLTIQRTQQEDSAVYLCASTPPAGTGFLFGPGTRLTVL.

V usage is TRBV5-4 and J usage is TRBJ1-1; D gene ambiguous. The CDR3 totals 13 residues. Germline V gene data show CDR1 as SGHNT and CDR2 as YYREEE (reference sequence). The V end lost 1 base, the J end lost 6 bases, and 10 bases lay between the germline ends. CDR3 bases: TGTGCCAGCAGCTTGCCCGGGAAGGCTGAAGCTTTCTTT. As protein: CASSLPGKAEAFF.